A selection of T cell receptor beta chains follows, all from one sample in a study of blood T cell repertoires in COVID-19. Measured with immunoSEQ multiplex PCR; TCRdb has only the in-frame clones, and not every one. This sample has about 490,000 clones, with approximately 85% found just once. Source material: peripheral blood. Source of these receptors: a human donor in a cohort sampled during active COVID-19. Both conserved end residues are part of each CDR3. The D gene is left open where the match is weak. Size values are once, few and many counts, or a class for expanded clones, and some rows have none.

J | V | D | size | DNA | CDR3
TRBJ2-3 | TRBV30 | TRBD2 | NA | TGTGCGACGGGAGGGATCACAGATACGCAGTATTTT | CATGGITDTQYF
TRBJ2-7 | TRBV7-6 | TRBD2 | NA | TGTGCATCTGGGCGGGAGGACTACGAGCAGTACTTC | CASGREDYEQYF
TRBJ2-1 | TRBV30 | NA | NA | TGTGCCTGGAGGTTCGGGAGTTTTCGCAATGAGCAGTTCTTC | CAWRFGSFRNEQFF
TRBJ1-2 | TRBV6-1 | TRBD1 | NA | TGTGCCAGCAGTGAAGGTGGCAGGGGGTCTGGCTACACCTTC | CASSEGGRGSGYTF
TRBJ1-1 | TRBV29-1 | TRBD1 | NA | TGCAGCGCCCAGGGGGAGGTTGAAGCTTTCTTT | CSAQGEVEAFF
TRBJ2-5 | TRBV7-9 | NA | NA | TGTGCCAGCAGCTTAGAAGGTCAGGGGTCAGAGACCCAGTACTTC | CASSLEGQGSETQYF
TRBJ1-2 | TRBV4-2 | TRBD1 | few | TGTGCCAGCAGCCCGAAATTGGGACAGGGGTTTAGCTACACCTTC | CASSPKLGQGFSYTF
TRBJ1-1 | TRBV29-1 | NA | NA | TGCAGCGTCCAACTGGGTCAGGGGGCTTTCTTT | CSVQLGQGAFF
TRBJ2-5 | TRBV19 | NA | NA | TGTGCCAGTAGTATAGAGAGGGATCAAGAGACCCAGTACTTC | CASSIERDQETQYF
TRBJ2-1 | TRBV30 | TRBD1 | NA | TGTGCCTGGGAACAGGGGTATGATAATGAGCAGTTCTTC | CAWEQGYDNEQFF
TRBJ1-1 | TRBV7-9 | TRBD1 | NA | TGTGCCAGCAGTCTTGCGCAGGGGGTAGCTTTCTTT | CASSLAQGVAFF
TRBJ1-1 | TRBV13 | TRBD1 | NA | TGTGCCAGCACAGGCAGGGGGCGGGACACTGAAGCTTTCTTT | CASTGRGRDTEAFF
TRBJ2-7 | TRBV5-1 | TRBD1 | NA | TGCGCCAGCAGCCCTGGGACAGGGGGGAACGAGCAGTACTTC | CASSPGTGGNEQYF
TRBJ2-7 | TRBV18 | TRBD1 | NA | TGTGCCAGCTCACCAGGGGGACAGGGCCACGAGCAGTACTTC | CASSPGGQGHEQYF
TRBJ1-4 | TRBV9 | NA | NA | TGTGCCAGCAGCGTAGGGCCAGGGGTTAATGAAAAACTGTTTTTT | CASSVGPGVNEKLFF
TRBJ2-2 | TRBV5-1 | NA | NA | TGCGCCAGCAGCACGTCCGGGACAACGAACACCGGGGAGCTGTTTTTT | CASSTSGTTNTGELFF